This T cell receptor beta chain was recorded in a study of shared clonotypes between healthy human individuals. On ten immunoSEQ deep assay plates, unsorted PBMC DNA was sequenced. Assay used: immunoSEQ multiplex PCR; TCRdb lists only in-frame clones, some missing. Altogether about 460,000 clones are present, over 60% being singletons, with the ten largest covering about 12%. The CDR3 totals 14 residues. The V gene's germline CDR1 is SGHRS and CDR2 YFSETQ. This receptor was identified in a woman in her forties in good health. Some clones in this sample may be carry-over from other donors' samples. Sequencing was performed on PBMCs. V is TRBV5-1 and J is TRBJ1-3; unclear D gene. The J call may be in error: the DNA end matches TRBJ2-2 better. CDR3 loop: CASSLAQSTGELFF. In nucleotides, the CDR3 is TGCGCCAGCAGCTTGGCACAGAGCACCGGGGAGCTGTTTTTT.